The source of this TCR beta chain is a study of CD8 T cells in ankylosing spondylitis. Study findings and constraints: Past research had described some motif variants in reactive arthritis synovial fluid and blood. Made up of about eight highly homologous variants, a TCR beta motif appeared characteristic of ankylosing spondylitis blood.

This clonotype was seen at least ten times. What it recognizes is unknown. TCRdb analysed the 5' RACE reads with MiXCR anew, one entry per CDR3 protein. The sample lists around 130,000 distinct CDR3 sequences, 7% occurring once. The sample comprised blood, either unsorted or a sorted T cell fraction (not recorded which). The TCR comes from a male donor with ankylosing spondylitis or in good health (not recorded which).

CDR3 in amino acids: CSARAFTGGTYEQYF. The CDR3 DNA follows: TGCAGTGCTAGGGCCTTTACAGGGGGGACCTACGAGCAGTACTTC. The rearrangement links TRBV20-1 to TRBJ2-7, with 8 bases that match TRBD1. Germline trimming cut 3 bases from V and 2 bases from J; bases unmatched to any gene: 9. There are 15 residues in the CDR3. Germline lookup yields CDR1 DFQATT and CDR2 SNEGSKA (reference sequence).